This T cell receptor (beta chain) is from a study of T cell changes during pregnancy in multiple sclerosis. The assay was immunoSEQ multiplex PCR, and TCRdb's table has in-frame clones only and misses some. This table holds 90,000 to 130,000 clones, about 93% found once. Sequencing was performed on peripheral blood, taken in the third trimester of pregnancy. The TCR comes from a female donor with multiple sclerosis, enrolled in a pregnancy study.

The CDR3 spells CAISEGGTANYGYTF. The CDR3 DNA reads as TGTGCCATCAGTGAGGGGGGGACAGCTAACTATGGCTACACCTTC. V is TRBV10-3 and J is TRBJ1-2, with 7 bases matching TRBD1. The germline V gene encodes CDR1 ENHRY and CDR2 SYGVKD. The CDR3 spans 15 residues. The trim removed 2 bases at V and 0 bases at J, leaving 3 bases unmatched.